This T cell receptor (beta chain) emerged from a study of T cells after yellow fever vaccination. Whole-study context: Any fraction with a low cell number was prepared using SMART-Seq v4 Ultra Low Input.

V was clipped by 3 bases and J by 6 bases, with 9 bases between them. The CDR3 loop spans 13 amino acids. Germline values: CDR1 KGHDR, CDR2 SFDVKD. The study, taken as a whole, reports: Post-booster repertoires again held most primary-vaccination clones (roughly 96% CD4, over 80% CD8).

Concerning this clonotype: No antigen is known for it.

Synthesis of TCR cDNA relied on 5'RACE template switching, which attached a universal primer site and UMIs. TCRdb analysed the 5' RACE reads with MiXCR anew, one entry per CDR3 protein. Among hundreds of thousands of distinct CDR3 sequences listed, roughly 21% were seen once. The sample was PBMCs, taken 15 days after the yellow fever booster vaccination. The sequence came from a man aged 30 to 45 who received the YFV17D yellow fever vaccine. V gene TRBV24-1 combines with J gene TRBJ2-3; the D is unclear. The CDR3 is CATSDNFSDTQYF. As DNA, the CDR3 is TGTGCCACCAGTGATAACTTCTCCGATACGCAGTATTTT.